A single TCR beta chain is shown here with its context. TCRdb's copy holds only in-frame clones and misses some; the assay was immunoSEQ multiplex PCR. The sample has about 680,000 clones; 92% are singletons. Naive CD8 cells comprised CD45RO-negative, CCR7-positively selected cells, excluding terminally differentiated effector memory CD45RA+ cells. The source of the sample is a study of shared clonotypes between healthy human individuals. V gave up 1 base and J gave up 5 bases, with 14 bases separating them. CDR1 and CDR2 (germline): PRHDT, FYEKMQ (reference sequence). CDR3 length equals 15 residues. The TCR comes from a young man in good health. The J gene is TRBJ2-5, the V gene TRBV13, with D tentatively TRBD2 (6 bases). Sequenced material: naive CD8+ T cells sorted from blood. DNA for the CDR3: TGTGCCAGCAGCTTAGCTACGGGAGTCTGGGAGACCCAGTACTTC. It encodes CASSLATGVWETQYF.